This T cell receptor (beta chain) originates from a study of cytomegalovirus exposure and HLA in healthy donors. A multiplex PCR was run with 60 Vbeta primers and 13 Jbeta primers. Clones were sequenced by immunoSEQ multiplex PCR, and TCRdb holds only the in-frame ones, with some missing. This table has approximately 100,000 clones, under 80% appearing once. On this clone: Its cognate antigen is unknown.

The CDR3 spans 16 residues. CDR1 is SEHNR and CDR2 is FQNEAQ in the germline V gene (reference sequence). V lost 4 bases, J lost 1 base, and 7 bases stayed unmatched. Likely unrecorded immune exposures existed in these nominally healthy donors. Study observations and caveats: The presence/absence work took it that sequencing depth was about the same across donors. Indistinguishable V segments, including TRBV6-2 and TRBV6-3, were excluded. The likely explanation for a cluster of highly shared sequence variants was sequencing artifact.

Material for sequencing was PBMCs. This receptor was identified in a middle-aged man in good health and CMV-seronegative. This rearrangement joins TRBV7-9 to TRBJ2-1, with TRBD2 matching 7 bases. The DNA of the CDR3 is TGTGCCAGCAGCTCACGGCTAGCGGCATCCTACAATGAGCAGTTCTTC. The encoded protein is CASSSRLAASYNEQFF.